Included here is one TCR beta chain sequence, with context. Its antigen is as yet unknown. The CDR3 extends over 15 amino acids. Trimming removed 4 bases from V and 10 bases from J, with 21 bases in between. In germline, CDR1 is SGHDT, CDR2 YYEEEE. Assay used: immunoSEQ multiplex PCR; TCRdb lists only in-frame clones, some missing. The top ten clones hold approximately 10% of a sample with about 120,000 clones, about 90% of them seen once. These data belong to a study of T cell responses to AZD1222 COVID-19 vaccine. Across the whole study: Pooled samples include second doses given at about 4 or 12 weeks. Overall study findings and caveats: Baseline serostatus was positive in only a handful of AZD1222 recipients. Sampling captured repertoires only after the peak T cell response.

The receptor comes from an adult in good health. The material sequenced was peripheral blood, taken on day 0 of AZD1222 vaccination. V usage is TRBV5-6 and J usage is TRBJ2-1; D perhaps matches TRBD1 (6 bases). The CDR3 sequence is CASSDLATDSSEQFF. The CDR3 nucleotides are TGTGCCAGCAGCGACCTGGCGACGGACAGCAGCGAGCAGTTCTTC.